These 9 T cell receptor beta chains were sequenced from one sample in a study of T cells in Graves' hyperthyroidism and ophthalmopathy. What was amplified from RNA transcripts were TCR beta CDR3 regions. In the first-round RT-PCR of the TCR CDR3, the HTBI primer set was used. TCRdb fed the multiplex PCR reads into MiXCR, producing one record per CDR3 protein. The sample yields hundreds of thousands of distinct CDR3 sequences, about 20% seen once. Sample: blood. The receptors were sampled from a man in his forties with Graves' ophthalmopathy.

On this clonotype: A much larger clonotype is one base distant, so this may be a read error. CDR3 residues: CASGLGGQRLTNF. The CDR3 bases are TGTGCCAGCGGCTTAGGGGGACAGCGCCTCACCAACTTC. The chain links TRBV7-2 to TRBJ2-5; 7 bases are shared with TRBD1. This CDR3 contains 13 residues. In germline, CDR1 is SGHTA, CDR2 FQGNSA.

The J gene is TRBJ1-2, the V gene TRBV6-1, with D perhaps matching TRBD1 (5 bases). Germline assignment: CDR1 MNHNS and CDR2 SASEGT. CDR3 length: 11 residues. Between the trimmed V and J ends, which lost 11 bases and 3 bases, there was a span of 10 bases. CDR3 protein: CAAGRDYGYTF. For the CDR3, the DNA is TGTGCCGCGGGCAGGGACTATGGCTACACCTTC.

The chain links TRBV12-3 or TRBV12-4 to TRBJ2-3; the D gene could be TRBD1 or TRBD2 (5 bases each). The CDR3 runs 16 residues. V lost 0 bases and J 6 bases, leaving 16 bases between the germline ends. CDR3 protein: CASSLAQARASDTQYF. The CDR3 coding sequence is TGTGCCAGCAGTTTAGCCCAAGCCAGGGCTAGCGATACGCAGTATTTT.

The chain is built from TRBV20-1 and TRBJ1-2, with 7 bases fitting TRBD1. Germline loops: CDR1 DFQATT, CDR2 SNEGSKA (reference sequence). The CDR3 runs to 13 residues. Trimming cost V 5 bases and J 4 bases; bases outside gene matches: 7. The CDR3 DNA follows: TGCAGTGCTCAGAACAGGGGTGGCTATGGCTACACCTTC. It encodes CSAQNRGGYGYTF.

This clonotype was counted a few times. This chain connects TRBV6-2 or TRBV6-3 to TRBJ2-3; a weak D match, TRBD2 (5 bases). V dropped 1 base and J dropped 4 bases, with 9 bases sitting between them. Germline values: CDR1 MNHEY, CDR2 SVGEGT. There are 14 residues in the CDR3. The CDR3 nucleotides are TGTGCCAGCAGTTACTTACTAGATGCAGATACGCAGTATTTT. It specifies CASSYLLDADTQYF.

This clonotype has at least ten counts. The CDR3 here is CASSAGRGQGYEQYF. The CDR3 DNA reads TGTGCCAGCAGTGCAGGGCGTGGACAGGGCTACGAGCAGTACTTC. The rearrangement links TRBV7-2 to TRBJ2-7, with 8 bases lining up with TRBD1. Germline trimming cut 6 bases from V and 3 bases from J; bases unmatched to any gene: 10. The CDR3 covers 15 residues. Germline CDR1 reads SGHTA; CDR2 reads FQGNSA.

The sample holds many counts of this clonotype. CDR3 DNA sequence: TGTGCCATCAGTGACGGTGGACGGAACACTGAAGCTTTCTTT. It codes for CAISDGGRNTEAFF. This chain uses TRBV10-3 with TRBJ1-1, with no clear D. The CDR3 is made up of 14 amino acids. Trimming removed 3 bases at V and 1 base at J, with 9 bases between. Germline V CDR1 and CDR2: ENHRY, SYGVKD.

This clonotype was picked up many times. In nucleotides, the CDR3 is TGTGCCAGCAGTTTAGGGGGACAGACCAGCGAGCAGTACTTC. This translates into CASSLGGQTSEQYF. This rearrangement joins TRBV28 to TRBJ2-7; TRBD1 matches 7 bases. This CDR3 is built from 14 residues. Unmatched junction bases numbered 7, after V lost 2 bases and J lost 6 bases. Germline CDR1 MDHEN, CDR2 SYDVKM.

This clonotype was counted a few times. The V gene is TRBV11-1, the J gene TRBJ2-2; 10 nucleotides agree with TRBD1. Germline V lookup: CDR1 SGHAT, CDR2 FQDESV (reference sequence). The CDR3 covers 17 residues. The V and J ends lost 5 bases and 5 bases, in that order; junction bases with no gene match: 11. The CDR3 region is CASSPSTLDRGTGELFF. CDR3 nucleotides: TGTGCCAGCAGCCCCTCAACCCTGGACAGGGGGACCGGGGAGCTGTTTTTT.